Listed here are 19 T cell receptor beta chains from one sample, sequenced in a study of CXCR3-negative and CXCR3-positive naive CD8 T cells. TRB cDNA was prepared as libraries by UMI-labeled 5' RACE. TCRdb re-called the 5' RACE reads and catalogs CDR3 proteins one per entry, DNA excluded. The listing records thousands of distinct CDR3 sequences. The sample taken for sequencing was naive CXCR3- CD8+ T cells from blood. As for subset: CD45RO-CCR7+CD27+CD95- naive CD8+ T cells lacking CXCR3 (TNR3-). The receptors were gathered from a human donor in good health. Some clones in this sample may be carry-over from other donors' samples.

The rearrangement uses TRBV11-2 and TRBJ2-7; the D call from TCRdb, TRBD1, cannot be confirmed without DNA. The CDR3 extends over 14 amino acids. From germline, CDR1 is SGHAT and CDR2 FQNNGV. CDR3 in amino acids: CASSLVQASYEQYF.

By frequency, this clonotype registers medium-sized. This rearrangement joins TRBV28 to TRBJ2-7; lacking DNA, the TRBD1 call made by TCRdb goes unchecked. The CDR3 is made up of 15 amino acids. CDR1 and CDR2 from the germline V gene are MDHEN and SYDVKM. The CDR3 loop reads CASSFGTGGFYEQYF.

The rearrangement joins TRBV21-1 to TRBJ1-5; TCRdb gives TRBD1 as the D gene, but with no DNA this cannot be confirmed. TRBV21-1 has pseudogene status. The CDR3 is 13 amino acids. The CDR3: CASRGQSNQPQHF.

CDR3: CSVGYGTPYNEQFF. V gene TRBV29-1 combines with J gene TRBJ2-1. The CDR3 is 14 residues long. Per germline, CDR1 SQVTM and CDR2 ANQGSEA.

This chain joins TRBV10-2 and TRBJ2-7; TCRdb lists TRBD2, though no DNA is available to test this call. Germline V gene lookup returns CDR1 WSHSY and CDR2 SAAADI. CDR3 length: 13 amino acids. CDR3 residues: CASSGGLTYEQYF.

The chain recombines TRBV28 with TRBJ2-7; TCRdb returns TRBD2, unconfirmable since there is no DNA. The germline V gene encodes CDR1 MDHEN and CDR2 SYDVKM. The CDR3 contains 14 residues. The CDR3 protein is CASSLSSSGYEQYF.

The chain employs TRBV20-1 and TRBJ2-1; the D call from TCRdb, TRBD1, cannot be confirmed without DNA. The CDR3 is 13 amino acids. Germline V lookup: CDR1 DFQATT, CDR2 SNEGSKA (reference sequence). Here the CDR3 reads CSAMGQGYNEQFF.

Frequency places this clonotype as medium-sized (0.01 to 0.1%). J is TRBJ2-1 and V is TRBV27; TCRdb's D call of TRBD1 is untestable without DNA. This CDR3 contains 13 residues. CDR1 and CDR2 from the germline V gene are MNHEY and SMNVEV (reference sequence). The CDR3 spells CASSQGEYNEQFF.

The chain recombines TRBV5-1 with TRBJ2-1; TCRdb designates TRBD1, a call that cannot be tested without DNA. Germline V gives CDR1 SGHRS, CDR2 YFSETQ. The CDR3 consists of 15 residues. The CDR3: CASSLGSGGHNEQFF.

The chain joins TRBV29-1 to TRBJ2-7; as DNA is missing, the TRBD2 call by TCRdb cannot be tested. This CDR3 spans 14 amino acids. The V gene's germline CDR1 is SQVTM and CDR2 ANQGSEA. CDR3 region: CSVEGLAGAYEQYF.

The V and J genes are TRBV6-2 or TRBV6-3 and TRBJ2-1; checking the TCRdb D call of TRBD2 is not possible without DNA. From germline, CDR1 is MNHEY and CDR2 SVGEGT. There are 16 residues in the CDR3. The CDR3 loop reads CASMGYRDYQDNEQFF.

In terms of frequency, this clonotype is medium-sized. The chain employs TRBV20-1 and TRBJ2-1; TCRdb reports TRBD1, a call that lacks DNA to check it against. CDR1 and CDR2 (germline): DFQATT, SNEGSKA (reference sequence). The CDR3 sequence is 16 residues long. The CDR3 reads CSVPTPGRVFYNEQFF.

V is TRBV29-1 and J is TRBJ2-7; TCRdb's assignment of TRBD2 cannot be checked, as there is no DNA. The CDR3 covers 14 residues. Germline V gene lookup returns CDR1 SQVTM and CDR2 ANQGSEA. The CDR3 is CSARLAGGPREQYF.

By frequency, this clonotype registers medium-sized. The V call is TRBV10-2, the J call TRBJ2-1; without DNA, the TCRdb call of TRBD1 cannot be checked. The germline V gene has CDR1 WSHSY and CDR2 SAAADI. The CDR3 is 16 residues long. CDR3 residues: CASRKASGQLYNEQFF.

The rearrangement links TRBV5-6 to TRBJ2-2. This CDR3 has 15 residues. In germline, CDR1 is SGHDT, CDR2 YYEEEE. CDR3: CASSPGLADTGELFF. The entire variable domain, with the rest obtained from reference TRBV5-6 and TRBJ2-2, is as follows: DAGVTQSPTHLIKTRGQQVTLRCSPKSGHDTVSWYQQALGQGPQFIFQYYEEEERQRGNFPDRFSGHQFPNYSSELNVNALLLGDSALYLCASSPGLADTGELFFGEGSRLTVL.

Its frequency marks this clonotype as medium-sized. The V and J genes are TRBV6-2 or TRBV6-3 and TRBJ1-2. Looked up from germline, CDR1 is MNHEY and CDR2 is SVGEGT. CDR3 size: 14 residues. CDR3 amino acids: CASTLSGGGYGYTF.

The J gene is TRBJ2-1, the V gene TRBV24-1; the TCRdb D gene call, TRBD1, has no DNA to confirm it. Germline V lookup: CDR1 KGHDR, CDR2 SFDVKD. The CDR3 runs 16 residues. This chain's CDR3 is CATSETGGFSYNEQFF.

The rearrangement links TRBV12-3 or TRBV12-4 to TRBJ1-1. CDR3 length: 13 residues. CDR3 sequence: CASSDYWNTEAFF.

The chain links TRBV19 to TRBJ1-5; there is no DNA to check the TCRdb D call of TRBD1. Per the germline V gene, CDR1 is LNHDA and CDR2 is SQIVND (reference sequence). The CDR3 is made up of 15 amino acids. CDR3: CASRQGLYSNQPQHF.